A selection of T cell receptor beta chains follows, all from one sample in a study of T cells in Graves' hyperthyroidism and ophthalmopathy. In TCRdb, the multiplex PCR reads were re-called with MiXCR into one record per CDR3 protein. The top ten clones hold under 8% of a sample with 500,000 to 800,000 distinct CDR3 sequences, 45% of them seen once. Material: peripheral blood or thyroid tissue (not recorded which). Every receptor here comes from an adult man with Graves' disease, either hyperthyroidism or ophthalmopathy (not recorded which). Both conserved end residues are part of each CDR3. D genes are given only for firm matches. A row's size may be missing; if present it is once, few, many or a size class.

TRBJ2-5	TRBV20-1	few	TRBD2	TGCAGTGCTAGAGCAGCGGGGGGGCACGAGACCCAGTACTTC	CSARAAGGHETQYF
TRBJ2-7	TRBV19	-	TRBD1	TGTGCCAGTAGTAATACCGGGACAGGGCTCTACGAGCAGTACTTC	CASSNTGTGLYEQYF
TRBJ2-7	TRBV5-1	few	-	TGCGCCAGCAGCTCCCGGGCCCTTTCCTACGAGCAGTACTTC	CASSSRALSYEQYF
TRBJ2-5	TRBV7-9	many	TRBD1	TGTGCCAGCAGCTCCTATTCGGGACAGGGGGCAAAGACCCAGTACTTC	CASSSYSGQGAKTQYF
TRBJ2-6	TRBV13	-	TRBD1	TGTGCCAGCAGCGGGCGACAGGGGAACTCTGGGGCCAACGTCCTGACTTTC	CASSGRQGNSGANVLTF
TRBJ1-2	TRBV11-2	-	-	TGTGCCAGCAGCTCCCAGTGGGGAGATGGCTACACCTTC	CASSSQWGDGYTF
TRBJ2-7	TRBV7-8	many	TRBD1	TGTGCCAGCAGTACCGGGACAGGGGCCGCCTCGAGCTCCTACGAGCAGTACTTC	CASSTGTGAASSSYEQYF
TRBJ1-6	TRBV12-3/TRBV12-4	many	-	TGTGCCAGCAGTTTAGAGAGGAGATCACCCCTCCACTTT	CASSLERRSPLHF
TRBJ2-7	TRBV5-1	-	TRBD2	TGCGCCAGCAGCACTAGCGGGGGGGATTTGGAGGAGCAGTACTTC	CASSTSGGDLEEQYF
TRBJ2-7	TRBV7-2	few	TRBD2	TGTGCCAGCAGCCCATTTAGCGGGAGCTCCTACGAGCAGTACTTC	CASSPFSGSSYEQYF
TRBJ1-6	TRBV25-1	-	-	TGTGCCAGCTTGTTCGCAGGGGAGGAATCACCCCTCCACTTT	CASLFAGEESPLHF
TRBJ2-7	TRBV29-1	many	-	TGCAGCGTTGGTCTGAACAAAGTCTCCTACGAGCAGTACTTC	CSVGLNKVSYEQYF
TRBJ1-2	TRBV29-1	-	-	TGCAGCGCTGGGGGAGATCAGTTGGGCTATGGCTACACCTTC	CSAGGDQLGYGYTF
TRBJ2-7	TRBV6-6	few	-	TGTGCCAGCAGTTACCTAGCAGCCTACGAGCAGTACTTC	CASSYLAAYEQYF
TRBJ1-2	TRBV7-9	-	TRBD1	TGTGCCAGCAGCGAAGGGGACAGGTCTAACTATGGCTACACCTTC	CASSEGDRSNYGYTF
TRBJ1-1	TRBV2	many	-	TGTGCCAGCGACGGGGGGTACGCTTTCTTT	CASDGGYAFF
TRBJ1-1	TRBV7-9	few	TRBD1	TGTGCCAGCAGCTTCCGGGACAGGTGGCCTTTCTTT	CASSFRDRWPFF
TRBJ1-6	TRBV3-1	-	-	TGTGCCAGCAGCCAAGTGTACGGCCCACCCCTCCACTTT	CASSQVYGPPLHF
TRBJ2-7	TRBV19	-	-	TGTGCCAGTAGTATAGAACGGGCGAGCTCCTACGAGCAGTACTTC	CASSIERASSYEQYF
TRBJ1-2	TRBV10-3	-	-	TGTGCCATCAGTTACGGGATGGAATTTCAGACGTTCTATGGCTACACCTTC	CAISYGMEFQTFYGYTF
TRBJ1-1	TRBV9	few	-	TGTGCCAGCAGCCCCCACTGGACACGGGCTGAAGCTTTCTTT	CASSPHWTRAEAFF
TRBJ2-5	TRBV20-1	-	-	TGCAGTGCGCGCCCCGGGAAAGAGACCCAGTACTTC	CSARPGKETQYF
TRBJ2-5	TRBV5-1	many	TRBD2	TGCGCCAGCATATCCCCTAGCGGGAGGGCCGTCTTC	CASISPSGRAVF
TRBJ1-1	TRBV12-3/TRBV12-4	-	-	TGTGCCAGCAGTTCTACCCTCCACAGAAACACTGAGGCTTTCTTT	CASSSTLHRNTEAFF
TRBJ1-3	TRBV7-2	few	-	TGTGCCAGCAGCTTAGAAACGGGGTCGCTCTCTGGAAACACCATATATTTT	CASSLETGSLSGNTIYF
TRBJ2-7	TRBV29-1	once	TRBD2	TGCAGCTTAGGGTTAGCGGGAGTCGGCGAGCAGTACTTC	CSLGLAGVGEQYF
TRBJ1-2	TRBV29-1	-	-	TGCAGCGCAGGGTACGGTGGCTACACCTTC	CSAGYGGYTF
TRBJ1-5	TRBV7-9	-	-	TGTGCCAGCAGCTTCCCCGGGAGCAATCAGCCCCAGCATTTT	CASSFPGSNQPQHF
TRBJ2-5	TRBV2	-	-	TGTGCCAGCAGTACGTCAGGGGATGAGACCCAGTACTTC	CASSTSGDETQYF
TRBJ1-3	TRBV19	-	-	TGTGCCAGTAGTATCCAAACCGGGGTTTCTGGAAACACCATATATTTT	CASSIQTGVSGNTIYF